What follows are 13 T cell receptor beta chains derived from one specimen sequenced in a study of CD8+ T cells in alopecia areata. CD4+ cells belonging to about five patients, who were in the biomarker study, were further sorted into CD25+CD127- cells. Sequencing used cDNA as its template, made by extracting RNA and reverse transcribing it. The protocol was immunoSEQ multiplex PCR, while the TCRdb copy is restricted to in-frame clones and leaves out a portion. The data show around 14,000 clones, 58% seen once. The sequencing input was CD4+ Tregs sorted from blood. The receptors derive from a human donor with alopecia areata.

In this sample, this clone turned up a few times. The chain couples TRBV28 to TRBJ1-1, with 8 bases identical to TRBD1. Germline trimming cut 4 bases from V and 3 bases from J; bases unmatched to any gene: 7. Germline values: CDR1 MDHEN, CDR2 SYDVKM. The CDR3 consists of 15 residues. The CDR3 bases are TGTGCCAGCAGTTCGACAGGGGTGGGAGACACTGAAGCTTTCTTT. It codes for CASSSTGVGDTEAFF.

The chain carries TRBV9 and TRBJ2-2; D not certain. Per the germline V gene, CDR1 is SGDLS and CDR2 is YYNGEE. The CDR3 has 12 residues. Trimming pared 2 bases from V and 7 bases from J, leaving 6 bases between. The CDR3 coding sequence is TGTGCCAGCAGCGTTCTTGTCGGGGAGCTGTTTTTT. Protein: CASSVLVGELFF.

This rearrangement joins TRBV12-5 to TRBJ1-2; D call uncertain. Trimming removed 2 bases from V and 7 bases from J, with 11 bases in between. Germline CDR1 and CDR2: LGHNT and FRNRAP. The CDR3 runs to 13 residues. For the CDR3, the DNA is TGTGCTAGTGGTTTGACCCCAATTCCTGGCTACACCTTC. It yields the protein CASGLTPIPGYTF.

The chain uses TRBV27 and TRBJ2-7; D is possibly TRBD2 (5 bases). V was shortened by 6 bases and J by 0 bases, with 9 bases between the two germline ends. CDR1 is MNHEY and CDR2 is SMNVEV in the germline V gene (reference sequence). There are 13 residues in the CDR3. CDR3: CASRWSGSYEQYF. The DNA for the CDR3 is TGTGCCAGCAGGTGGAGCGGCTCCTACGAGCAGTACTTC.

This clone showed up just a few times. This sequence joins TRBV5-6 and TRBJ2-2, with D possibly called TRBD1 or TRBD2 (5 bases each). Trimming stripped 3 bases from V and 7 bases from J, with 16 bases between. The CDR3 spans 15 residues. Germline lookup yields CDR1 SGHDT and CDR2 YYEEEE. The chain's CDR3 is CASSWGSGIGGELFF. DNA of the CDR3: TGTGCCAGCAGCTGGGGGTCGGGGATAGGCGGGGAGCTGTTTTTT.

The chain employs TRBV5-1 and TRBJ2-1, with a possible D match to TRBD2 (6 bases). The CDR3 is made up of 14 amino acids. Trimming removed 2 bases from V and 4 bases from J, with 10 bases in between. The germline CDR1 and CDR2 sequences are SGHRS and YFSETQ. Written as DNA, the CDR3 is TGCGCCAGCAGCTTAGGGGCGGGGTACAATGAGCAGTTCTTC. It specifies CASSLGAGYNEQFF. The entire variable domain, with the rest obtained from reference TRBV5-1 and TRBJ2-1, is as follows: KAGVTQTPRYLIKTRGQQVTLSCSPISGHRSVSWYQQTPGQGLQFLFEYFSETQRNKGNFPGRFSGRQFSNSRSEMNVSTLELGDSALYLCASSLGAGYNEQFFGPGTRLTVL.

This chain joins TRBV6-6 and TRBJ1-2, with 8 bases that match TRBD1. From germline, CDR1 is MNHNY and CDR2 SVGAGI (reference sequence). V dropped 6 bases and J dropped 8; count of bases not matched to a gene: 5. The CDR3 is 12 residues long. This CDR3 is CASRQGAGGYTF. DNA of the CDR3: TGTGCCAGCAGGCAGGGGGCCGGCGGCTACACCTTC.

The chain is built from TRBV11-1 and TRBJ1-1; D is unresolved. V shed 3 bases and J shed 5 bases, with 13 bases lying between them. This CDR3 region has 14 residues. Germline assignment: CDR1 SGHAT and CDR2 FQDESV (reference sequence). The CDR3: CASSFSEFGTEAFF. The CDR3 DNA follows: TGTGCCAGCAGCTTTTCGGAGTTTGGGACTGAAGCTTTCTTT. The entire variable domain, with the rest obtained from reference TRBV11-1 and TRBJ1-1, is as follows: EAEVAQSPRYKITEKSQAVAFWCDPISGHATLYWYRQILGQGPELLVQFQDESVVDDSQLPKDRFSAERLKGVDSTLKIQPAELGDSAMYLCASSFSEFGTEAFFGQGTRLTVV.

The rearrangement joins TRBV28 to TRBJ1-2, with D maybe TRBD1 (5 bases). Trimming took off 1 base at V and 5 bases at J, with 11 bases between the two ends. CDR1 is MDHEN, CDR2 SYDVKM, per germline. The CDR3 is 14 residues long. CDR3 sequence (DNA): TGTGCCAGCAGTTTATTGGCAGGGACGTATGGCTACACCTTC. Protein product: CASSLLAGTYGYTF.

This clone was detected a few times. The chain links TRBV7-2 to TRBJ1-1; D call uncertain. Trimming removed 3 bases from V and 5 bases from J, with 13 bases in between. The CDR3 spans 14 residues. From germline, CDR1 is SGHTA and CDR2 FQGNSA. The CDR3, as DNA: TGTGCCAGCAGCTTCCCAGGCCGAGGGACTGAAGCTTTCTTT. Translating it yields CASSFPGRGTEAFF. Full variable domain (remainder filled in from reference TRBV7-2 and TRBJ1-1): GAGVSQSPSNKVTEKGKDVELRCDPISGHTALYWYRQSLGQGLEFLIYFQGNSAPDKSGLPSDRFSAERTGGSVSTLTIQRTQQEDSAVYLCASSFPGRGTEAFFGQGTRLTVV.

In this sample, this clone turned up a few times. This chain links TRBV4-1 with TRBJ1-5; TRBD1 agrees at 10 bases. CDR3 size: 16 residues. Losses at the gene ends were 0 bases for V and 3 bases for J; bases not matched to a gene: 2. The V gene's germline CDR1 is MGHRA and CDR2 YSYEKL. CDR3 bases: TGCGCCAGCAGCCAAGATGGGACAGGGGACAATCAGCCCCAGCATTTT. Encoded protein: CASSQDGTGDNQPQHF.

The chain's CDR3 is CASSFTGADTQYF. CDR3 nucleotide sequence: TGTGCCAGCAGCTTCACAGGGGCAGATACGCAGTATTTT. This chain links TRBV5-5 with TRBJ2-3, with TRBD1 identical over 7 bases. V lost 2 bases and J lost 4; bases outside the gene matches: 1. Per the germline V gene, CDR1 is SGHKS and CDR2 is YYEKEE (reference sequence). CDR3 length equals 13 residues.

V gene TRBV7-9 combines with J gene TRBJ2-3; the D gene could be TRBD1 or TRBD2 (5 bases each). The CDR3 has 14 residues. Trimming stripped 4 bases from V and 4 bases from J, with 12 bases between. From germline, CDR1 is SEHNR and CDR2 FQNEAQ (reference sequence). The CDR3 sequence is CASSSGTPADTQYF. CDR3 in DNA: TGTGCCAGCAGCTCCGGGACCCCGGCAGATACGCAGTATTTT.